One and the same sample provided the 19 T cell receptor beta chains below, sequenced in a study of T cells in Graves' hyperthyroidism and ophthalmopathy. The source material, RNA transcripts, was used to amplify TCR beta CDR3 regions. Researchers ran a first-round RT-PCR on the TCR CDR3 using the HTBI primer set. Each CDR3 protein is one row after TCRdb ran MiXCR on the multiplex PCR reads. The sample lists around 500,000 distinct CDR3 sequences; about 20% were seen once. Material: blood. The receptors here all came from a woman in her 70s with Graves' ophthalmopathy.

This sequence joins TRBV4-1 and TRBJ2-5; no reliable D call. The CDR3 runs to 14 residues. Germline CDR1 MGHRA, CDR2 YSYEKL. V lost 0 bases and J lost 1, with 6 bases in between. CDR3 sequence reads: CASSQDRFQETQYF. The CDR3, as DNA: TGCGCCAGCAGCCAAGACAGGTTCCAAGAGACCCAGTACTTC.

V gene TRBV5-6 combines with J gene TRBJ2-1, with 7 bases identical to TRBD2. Per germline, CDR1 SGHDT and CDR2 YYEEEE. The CDR3 loop spans 17 amino acids. The ends lost 2 bases at V and 0 bases at J; junction bases unmatched: 8. This CDR3 is CASSLRLAPSSYNEQFF. For the CDR3, the DNA is TGTGCCAGCAGCTTAAGACTAGCTCCTTCCTCCTACAATGAGCAGTTCTTC.

This clonotype appeared a few times. The V call is TRBV7-3, the J call TRBJ2-5, with D possibly being TRBD1 or TRBD2 (5 bases each). This CDR3 comprises 15 residues. The germline V and J ends were trimmed by 0 bases and 6 bases, with 14 bases remaining between them. CDR1 and CDR2 (germline): SGHTA, FQGTGA. CDR3 in DNA: TGTGCCAGCAGCTTAACAGCCTCCACGGGGCAGACCCAGTACTTC. It encodes CASSLTASTGQTQYF.

This clonotype was detected many times. The CDR3 region is CASSYRAPPGYTF. CDR3 bases: TGTGCCAGCAGTTACAGGGCGCCCCCGGGCTACACCTTC. V and J are TRBV28 and TRBJ1-2, with D possibly TRBD1 on 6 matching bases. The CDR3 covers 13 residues. Germline CDR1 reads MDHEN; CDR2 reads SYDVKM. V lost 4 bases, J lost 8 bases, and 14 bases lay in between.

The rearrangement links TRBV5-1 to TRBJ1-1; TRBD1 might be the D (5 bases). Germline-derived CDR1 and CDR2 are SGHRS and YFSETQ. The germline V and J ends were trimmed by 3 bases and 4 bases, with 16 bases remaining between them. This CDR3 has 15 residues. The CDR3 loop is CASSSLAGLSTEAFF. In DNA, the CDR3 is TGCGCCAGCAGCTCCCTTGCAGGGCTGAGCACTGAAGCTTTCTTT.

The rearrangement joins TRBV28 to TRBJ2-7; 10 bases line up with TRBD1. The germline V gene encodes CDR1 MDHEN and CDR2 SYDVKM. J lost 2 bases, V lost 7 bases, and 5 bases had no gene match. This CDR3 is 14 amino acids long. CDR3 residues: CASTRGTGAYEQYF. CDR3 sequence (DNA): TGTGCCAGCACCCGGGGGACAGGGGCCTACGAGCAGTACTTC. The variable domain in full, with the rest retrieved from reference TRBV28 and TRBJ2-7, is DVKVTQSSRYLVKRTGEKVFLECVQDMDHENMFWYRQDPGLGLRLIYFSYDVKMKEKGDIPEGYSVSREKKERFSLILESASTNQTSMYLCASTRGTGAYEQYFGPGTRLTVT.

For this clonotype: A junction end diverges from the germline sequence, so it may reflect a read error. This rearrangement joins TRBV6-2 or TRBV6-3 to TRBJ2-3; no clear D gene. Germline lookup yields CDR1 MNHEY and CDR2 SVGEGT. The CDR3 has 12 amino acids. The CDR3, as DNA: TGTGCCGGCAGTGATACTCCAGATACGCAGTATTTT. This gives the protein CAGSDTPDTQYF.

The chain carries TRBV10-3 and TRBJ2-1, with no clear D. V lost 6 bases to trimming and J lost 7 bases, with 13 bases between them. CDR1 is ENHRY and CDR2 is SYGVKD in the germline V gene. This CDR3 has 13 residues. CDR3 sequence: CAIRLPLMNEQFF. CDR3 in DNA: TGTGCCATCAGACTCCCTTTAATGAATGAGCAGTTCTTC.

The sample holds many counts of this clonotype. The CDR3 DNA sequence: TGTGCCAGCAGCTCGCCGACAACGGGCGGCACAGATACGCAGTATTTT. Translation gives CASSSPTTGGTDTQYF. The chain has TRBV7-8 and TRBJ2-3; D call uncertain. V lost 4 bases, J lost 1 base, and 15 bases lay in between. This CDR3 region has 16 residues. Germline CDR1 SGHVS, CDR2 FQNEAQ. The complete variable domain, with remaining parts taken from reference TRBV7-8 and TRBJ2-3, reads GAGVSQSPRYKVAKRGQDVALRCDPISGHVSLFWYQQALGQGPEFLTYFQNEAQLDKSGLPSDRFFAERPEGSVSTLKIQRTQQEDSAVYLCASSSPTTGGTDTQYFGPGTRLTVL.

At least ten counts were recorded for this clonotype. The chain has TRBV6-6 and TRBJ2-5; unclear D gene. The CDR3 is made up of 13 amino acids. The V gene lost 0 bases and the J gene lost 2 bases, with 4 bases spanning the gap. The V gene's germline CDR1 is MNHNY and CDR2 SVGAGI (reference sequence). The CDR3 region has the DNA TGTGCCAGCAGTTACTCGGGTCAAGAGACCCAGTACTTC. As protein: CASSYSGQETQYF.

This clonotype was counted ten times or more. The V call is TRBV3-1, the J call TRBJ2-5; TRBD2 matches at 10 bases. With 3 bases clipped from V and 2 bases from J, the junction kept 12 bases outside the gene matches. This CDR3 comprises 18 residues. Germline V gene data show CDR1 as LGHDT and CDR2 as YNNKEL (reference sequence). CDR3: CASSHGLGSGRTQETQYF. As DNA, the CDR3 is TGTGCCAGCAGCCATGGATTGGGTAGCGGGAGGACACAAGAGACCCAGTACTTC.

This rearrangement joins TRBV6-2 or TRBV6-3 to TRBJ2-6, with 11 bases that match TRBD2. V lost 5 bases, J lost 7 bases, and 4 bases stayed unmatched. Per the germline V gene, CDR1 is MNHEY and CDR2 is SVGEGT. The CDR3 runs 15 residues. The CDR3 is CASSATSGNANVLTF. The CDR3 bases are TGTGCCAGCAGTGCGACTAGCGGGAACGCCAACGTCCTGACTTTC.

The sample holds one count of this clonotype. The chain is built from TRBV6-1 and TRBJ1-4, with D unclear. The CDR3 is made up of 13 amino acids. The V end was cut by 1 base, the J end by 5 bases, with 5 bases between. Germline V gene lookup returns CDR1 MNHNS and CDR2 SASEGT. The CDR3 DNA follows: TGTGCCAGCAGTGAAGTCAGAAATGAAAAACTGTTTTTT. Translation gives CASSEVRNEKLFF.

The V and J genes are TRBV27 and TRBJ2-3, with 7 nucleotides matching TRBD2. Germline loops: CDR1 MNHEY, CDR2 SMNVEV (reference sequence). CDR3 length equals 14 residues. V gave up 4 bases and J gave up 4 bases; unmatched junction bases: 5. CDR3 coding DNA: TGTGCCAGCAGTTACGGGAGGAGGGCAGATACGCAGTATTTT. Translating gives CASSYGRRADTQYF.

This clonotype has only a few counts. This chain links TRBV18 with TRBJ2-7; perhaps TRBD1 as D (5 bases). Germline V gene lookup returns CDR1 KGHSH and CDR2 LQKENI. CDR3 length: 15 residues. Trimming stripped 5 bases from V and 0 bases from J, with 14 bases between. The CDR3 is CASSSQQGDSYEQYF. CDR3 bases: TGTGCCAGCTCATCCCAGCAGGGTGACTCCTACGAGCAGTACTTC.

This clonotype was detected ten times or more. The V call is TRBV20-1, the J call TRBJ2-5; the match to TRBD2 covers 8 bases. The junction had 3 bases not matched to a gene; V was cut back by 5 bases and J by 4 bases. CDR3 length: 12 amino acids. In germline, CDR1 is DFQATT, CDR2 SNEGSKA (reference sequence). The CDR3 bases are TGCAGTGCTGGCCTAGCGGGAGAGACCCAGTACTTC. The encoded protein is CSAGLAGETQYF.

This clonotype was detected ten times or more. The rearrangement uses TRBV11-2 and TRBJ1-1; the D is unclear. CDR3 length: 11 amino acids. The germline V gene encodes CDR1 SGHAT and CDR2 FQNNGV. V gave up 1 base and J gave up 10 bases, with 7 bases separating them. CDR3 DNA sequence: TGTGCCAGCAGCTTAGTAGATCGAGCTTTCTTT. This gives the protein CASSLVDRAFF.

The V gene is TRBV20-1, the J gene TRBJ2-6; 7 bases are shared with TRBD1. V dropped 0 bases and J dropped 8; count of bases not matched to a gene: 4. The CDR3 length is 14 residues. CDR1 and CDR2 from the germline V gene are DFQATT and SNEGSKA (reference sequence). For the CDR3, the DNA is TGCAGTGCTAGAGATTTGGGACAGCCCAACGTCCTGACTTTC. Encoded protein: CSARDLGQPNVLTF.

Here the CDR3 reads CASSMASLNEQFF. CDR3 coding DNA: TGTGCCAGTAGTATGGCCAGCCTCAATGAGCAGTTCTTC. The rearrangement uses TRBV19 and TRBJ2-1, with D hard to call. The CDR3 totals 13 residues. Trimming left V 3 bases short and J 6 bases short, with 9 bases between. Germline V gene lookup returns CDR1 LNHDA and CDR2 SQIVND (reference sequence).